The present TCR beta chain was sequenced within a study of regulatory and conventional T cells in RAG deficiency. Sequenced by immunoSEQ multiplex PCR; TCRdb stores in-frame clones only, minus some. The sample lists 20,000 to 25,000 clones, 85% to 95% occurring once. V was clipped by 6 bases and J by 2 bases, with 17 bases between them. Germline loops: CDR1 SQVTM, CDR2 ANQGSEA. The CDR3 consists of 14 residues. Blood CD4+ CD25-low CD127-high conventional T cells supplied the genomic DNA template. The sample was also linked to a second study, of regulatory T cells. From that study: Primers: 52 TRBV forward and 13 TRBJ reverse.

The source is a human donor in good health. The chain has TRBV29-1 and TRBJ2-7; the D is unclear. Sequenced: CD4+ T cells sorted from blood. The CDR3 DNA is TGCAGCGTCGCCCGGAACTATTTCCCCTACGAGCAGTACTTC. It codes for CSVARNYFPYEQYF.